This T cell receptor beta chain originates from a study of regulatory T cells in long-lasting Graves disease. This sample's time point: newly diagnosed GD, antithyroid drugs for less than 3 months. With RNA extracted from PBMCs as input, the TCR library was made. In this sample, this clonotype turned up a few times. This CDR3 comprises 17 residues. Germline CDR1 LNHNV, CDR2 YYDKDF (reference sequence). V was clipped by 4 bases and J by 0 bases; unmatched bases: 4. Researchers made TCR beta libraries by using iRepertoire HTBI primers and running Arm-PCR on CDR3 regions. Authors' methods: Samples jointly harbored about 62 TRBV and about 14 TRBJ segments. Via MiXCR, TCRdb re-called the multiplex PCR reads, giving one row per CDR3 protein. None of the V and J calls come from the authors' own analysis; TCRdb made them. Among 400,000 to 500,000 distinct CDR3 sequences, about 15% were seen once, and the ten largest hold roughly a tenth.

The sample was also linked to a second study, of T cells in Graves' hyperthyroidism and ophthalmopathy. That study reports: HTBI primers were used for first-round RT-PCR of the TCR CDR3.

This specimen was peripheral blood mononuclear cells (PBMCs), taken at new diagnosis, from a patient treated with antithyroid drugs. V and J are TRBV15 and TRBJ1-4, with 11 bases aligning to TRBD1. This sequence was found in a woman in her thirties with Graves disease. For the CDR3, the DNA is TGTGCCACCAGCACTCGGACAGGGGGCGCAACTAATGAAAAACTGTTTTTT. Its protein product is CATSTRTGGATNEKLFF.